Listed here are 7 T cell receptor beta chains from one sample, sequenced in a study of blood T cell repertoires in COVID-19. TCRdb keeps only in-frame clones here, not all; method: immunoSEQ multiplex PCR. The top ten clones hold approximately 2% of a sample with around 90,000 clones, approximately 86% of them seen once. Specimen: peripheral blood. These receptors all stem from a middle-aged man with COVID-19, enrolled during active disease.

This clone showed up just once. The CDR3 coding sequence is TGTGCCAGTAGTCCAGGACAACCTAACACTGAAGCTTTCTTT. This translates into CASSPGQPNTEAFF. The J gene is TRBJ1-1, the V gene TRBV19; weak D call: TRBD1 (5 bases). The CDR3 is made up of 14 amino acids. Trimming cost V 5 bases and J 2 bases, with 12 bases left between them. Germline assignment: CDR1 LNHDA and CDR2 SQIVND (reference sequence).

The gene calls are TRBV7-9 and TRBJ2-3, with D perhaps TRBD2 (6 bases). CDR3 length: 13 residues. Germline lookup yields CDR1 SEHNR and CDR2 FQNEAQ (reference sequence). Deletions cut 0 bases from V and 6 bases from J, with 7 bases between. The CDR3 loop is CASSLAREDTQYF. CDR3 nucleotide sequence: TGTGCCAGCAGCTTAGCCCGGGAGGATACGCAGTATTTT.

The CDR3 loop is CATAGPLSSGNTIYF. In nucleotides, the CDR3 is TGTGCCACCGCGGGACCCTTGAGCTCTGGAAACACCATATATTTT. The chain links TRBV14 to TRBJ1-3; a weak D match, TRBD1 (5 bases). Trimming removed 10 bases from V and 0 bases from J, with 16 bases in between. CDR3 length: 15 residues. Germline CDR1 reads SGHDN; CDR2 reads FVKESK.

V and J are TRBV28 and TRBJ2-2; D possibly corresponds to TRBD2 (6 bases). Germline V gene sequence: CDR1 MDHEN, CDR2 SYDVKM. The CDR3 loop spans 14 amino acids. V was shortened by 7 bases and J by 7 bases, with 16 bases between the two germline ends. Here the CDR3 DNA reads TGTGCCAGCAACGTTGCGGGGATGGGCGGGGAGCTGTTTTTT. It yields the protein CASNVAGMGGELFF.

The chain employs TRBV25-1 and TRBJ2-7; D ambiguous. Trimming took 5 bases from V and 6 from J, leaving 8 bases between them. The CDR3 consists of 11 residues. Germline CDR1 reads MGHDK; CDR2 reads SYGVNS. The DNA of the CDR3 is TGTGCCAGCAGTTCCCTCGGCGAGCAGTACTTC. Its protein product is CASSSLGEQYF.

V usage is TRBV12-3 or TRBV12-4 and J usage is TRBJ1-6, with D maybe TRBD1 (6 bases). CDR3 length equals 11 residues. Trimming cost V 6 bases and J 15 bases, with 12 bases left between them. The CDR3 sequence: CASSSRGNLHF. The CDR3 nucleotides are TGTGCCAGCAGCTCTAGGGGGAACCTCCACTTT.

The chain links TRBV24-1 to TRBJ2-3; TRBD1 aligns across 10 bases. The germline V gene has CDR1 KGHDR and CDR2 SFDVKD. V lost 0 bases and J lost 3; bases outside the gene matches: 5. The CDR3 is 17 amino acids. CDR3 bases: TGTGCCACCAGTGATTTGGGGGACAGGGGTACGACAGATACGCAGTATTTT. Protein: CATSDLGDRGTTDTQYF.